The 2 T cell receptor beta chains given below trace back to one sample, sequenced in a study of shared clonotypes between healthy human individuals. CD45RO-negative, CCR7-selected cells formed the naive CD8 fraction, which excluded terminally differentiated effector memory CD45RA+ cells. TCRdb's table, derived via immunoSEQ multiplex PCR, lists solely in-frame clones and lacks some. This table has about 820,000 clones, about 91% appearing once. The specimen sequenced was naive CD8+ T cells sorted from blood. The receptor source for this set is a man younger than 45 in good health.

This clone is a singleton in its sample. This sequence joins TRBV19 and TRBJ2-5, with D perhaps given as TRBD1 or TRBD2 (5 bases each). Trimming took off 1 base at V and 2 bases at J, with 20 bases between the two ends. CDR3 length equals 18 residues. Germline V CDR1 and CDR2: LNHDA, SQIVND (reference sequence). The DNA of the CDR3 is TGTGCCAGTAGTATAGGAAGAGTAGGGGCTAGCTTACAAGAGACCCAGTACTTC. It specifies CASSIGRVGASLQETQYF.

V and J are TRBV4-3 and TRBJ2-1, with 11 bases matching TRBD2. The junction had 7 bases not matched to a gene; V was cut back by 0 bases and J by 3 bases. The CDR3 extends over 18 amino acids. CDR1 and CDR2 (germline): LGHNA, YSLEER. In DNA, the CDR3 is TGCGCCAGCAGCCAAGACGCGGATACTAGCGGGAGCTACAATGAGCAGTTCTTC. Residues: CASSQDADTSGSYNEQFF.